These 6 T cell receptor beta chains were all obtained from the same sample, sequenced in a study of T cell clonotyping in hematopoietic cell transplantation. The method was immunoSEQ multiplex PCR; TCRdb's version includes in-frame clones alone and lacks a portion of them. The data hold more than 3,500 clones, with 65% to 80% observed a single time. Sequencing used PBMCs, obtained 100 days after allogeneic stem cell transplant. These receptors all come from a male patient aged 60-69 years who had an allogeneic stem cell transplant, so the T cells may come from the graft donor. Some clones in this sample may be carry-over from other donors' samples.

The rearrangement links TRBV10-3 to TRBJ2-7; 10 bases agree with TRBD1. This CDR3 comprises 16 residues. Trimming cost V 0 bases and J 3 bases; bases outside gene matches: 5. Germline loops: CDR1 ENHRY, CDR2 SYGVKD. In nucleotides, the CDR3 is TGTGCCATCAGTGAGTCATCCGGGACAGGGGACTACGAGCAGTACTTC. As protein: CAISESSGTGDYEQYF.

The chain joins TRBV4-3 to TRBJ2-2, with D hard to call. V dropped 0 bases and J dropped 5 bases, with 7 bases sitting between them. Germline loops: CDR1 LGHNA, CDR2 YSLEER. The CDR3 extends over 14 amino acids. The CDR3 DNA is TGCGCCAGCAGCCAAGATGAAGTAACCGGGGAGCTGTTTTTT. Protein product: CASSQDEVTGELFF.

This clone is judged large. The chain combines TRBV19 with TRBJ1-5; tentatively, D is TRBD1 (5 bases). This CDR3 spans 13 amino acids. V shed 4 bases and J shed 7 bases, with 11 bases lying between them. Germline V lookup: CDR1 LNHDA, CDR2 SQIVND (reference sequence). CDR3 sequence: CASSTGNGQPQHF. The CDR3 DNA reads TGTGCCAGTAGTACAGGGAATGGGCAGCCCCAGCATTTT.

V gene TRBV2 combines with J gene TRBJ1-1, with no clear D. This CDR3 spans 14 amino acids. V was cut by 6 bases and J by 2 bases, with 13 bases left in between. CDR1 SNHLY and CDR2 FYNNEI come from the germline V gene. CDR3 residues: CASRDNLINTEAFF. DNA for the CDR3: TGTGCCAGCAGAGACAACCTGATTAACACTGAAGCTTTCTTT.

This rearrangement joins TRBV29-1 to TRBJ2-7; a possible D gene is TRBD1 (5 bases). Per germline, CDR1 SQVTM and CDR2 ANQGSEA. V was shortened by 5 bases and J by 4 bases, with 12 bases between the two germline ends. The CDR3 loop spans 12 amino acids. CDR3 loop: CSVRRGGYEQYF. The CDR3 nucleotides are TGCAGCGTTCGTAGGGGTGGTTACGAGCAGTACTTC.

The chain employs TRBV11-3 and TRBJ2-7, with a weak D call TRBD1 (5 bases). This CDR3 is 14 amino acids long. V lost 1 base, J lost 5 bases, and 12 bases lay in between. Germline CDR1 SGHNT, CDR2 YENEEA. CDR3 residues: CASSLGAVDNEQYF. The CDR3 bases are TGTGCCAGCAGCTTAGGGGCAGTGGACAACGAGCAGTACTTC.